This TCR beta chain was documented in a study of graft-versus-host responses after intestinal transplantation. Study as a whole: Recipients got multivisceral, liver-intestinal, or isolated intestinal transplants.

Details on this clone: The antigen remains unidentified.

TCRdb's copy holds only in-frame clones and misses some; the assay was immunoSEQ multiplex PCR. Of about 110,000 clones in the sample, more than 85% were seen once. Germline CDR1 SGHDN, CDR2 FVKESK. The germline V and J ends were trimmed by 3 bases and 7 bases, with 10 bases remaining between them. CDR3 length: 13 residues. The V call is TRBV14, the J call TRBJ2-1; D unresolved. The receptor was derived from a human donor who was the organ donor for an intestinal transplant. The material was unstimulated CD8+ T cells sorted from spleen or lymph node cells, obtained before transplant. The CDR3: CASSQYLRNEQFF. CDR3 in DNA: TGTGCCAGCAGCCAGTACTTACGGAATGAGCAGTTCTTC.